The 32 T cell receptor beta chains below all came from one sample that was sequenced in a study of cytomegalovirus exposure and HLA in healthy donors. The study ran its PCR with 60 Vbeta and 13 Jbeta primers. Sequencing used immunoSEQ multiplex PCR; TCRdb keeps in-frame clones, though not all of them. The data show fewer than 150,000 clones, around 80% seen once. Sequencing was carried out using PBMCs. Receptors were obtained from a man in his forties in good health and CMV-seropositive.

This clone was recorded only once. V and J are TRBV19 and TRBJ1-5; D is possibly TRBD1 (6 bases). Trimming stripped 3 bases from V and 3 bases from J, with 9 bases between. The CDR3 totals 14 residues. Germline lookup yields CDR1 LNHDA and CDR2 SQIVND (reference sequence). The CDR3 nucleotides read TGTGCCAGTAGTATTAGGGACACCAATCAGCCCCAGCATTTT. This translates into CASSIRDTNQPQHF.

The rearrangement uses TRBV2 and TRBJ2-2, with TRBD2 matching 13 bases. The V segment lost 6 bases and the J segment 4 bases; nucleotides outside the gene matches: 5. This CDR3 region has 16 residues. Germline values: CDR1 SNHLY, CDR2 FYNNEI. In DNA form, the CDR3 reads TGTGCCAGCAGGGCACTAGCGGGGGGGGGCACCGGGGAGCTGTTTTTT. Protein product: CASRALAGGGTGELFF.

The chain employs TRBV11-3 and TRBJ2-1, with D possibly matching TRBD1 (6 bases). Germline assignment: CDR1 SGHNT and CDR2 YENEEA. The V gene lost 1 base and the J gene lost 0 bases, with 7 bases spanning the gap. The CDR3 is 15 residues long. CDR3 loop: CASSLGTVSYNEQFF. In DNA, the CDR3 is TGTGCCAGCAGCTTAGGGACAGTCTCCTACAATGAGCAGTTCTTC.

The chain recombines TRBV9 with TRBJ2-1; D is perhaps TRBD2 (6 bases). CDR1 is SGDLS and CDR2 is YYNGEE in the germline V gene. Deletions cut 3 bases from V and 5 bases from J, with 21 bases between. This CDR3 region has 17 residues. The CDR3 loop reads CASSAAPGGGWNNEQFF. CDR3 nucleotide sequence: TGTGCCAGCAGCGCGGCTCCAGGTGGAGGGTGGAACAATGAGCAGTTCTTC.

The chain carries TRBV29-1 and TRBJ1-1; the match to TRBD1 covers 9 bases. Germline V gives CDR1 SQVTM, CDR2 ANQGSEA. The V and J ends lost 6 bases and 1 base, in that order; junction bases with no gene match: 6. This CDR3 is 14 amino acids long. CDR3 protein: CSVWTGAGNTEAFF. The CDR3 nucleotides read TGCAGCGTCTGGACAGGGGCGGGGAACACTGAAGCTTTCTTT.

The chain carries TRBV19 and TRBJ2-2; 16 bases fit TRBD2. The V gene's germline CDR1 is LNHDA and CDR2 SQIVND (reference sequence). Trimming at V came to 4 bases and at J to 4 bases, leaving 6 bases not matched to a gene. There are 18 residues in the CDR3. The CDR3 coding sequence is TGTGCCAGTAGTAGGGGACTAGCGGGAGGGCGGGTCACCGGGGAGCTGTTTTTT. Its protein product is CASSRGLAGGRVTGELFF.

The J gene is TRBJ1-2, the V gene TRBV14; the D is unclear. The CDR3 is made up of 16 amino acids. V gave up 5 bases and J gave up 4 bases, with 20 bases separating them. Germline V lookup: CDR1 SGHDN, CDR2 FVKESK. The CDR3 bases are TGTGCCAGCAGCAAACCAAATATAGCTCGGTGCTATGGCTACACCTTC. Residues: CASSKPNIARCYGYTF.

The table lists this clone with a count of one. The rearrangement uses TRBV7-9 and TRBJ1-5; D remains unclear. The length of the CDR3 is 14 residues. CDR1 SEHNR and CDR2 FQNEAQ come from the germline V gene (reference sequence). The V end lost 3 bases, the J end lost 4 bases, and 10 bases lay between the germline ends. The CDR3 DNA reads TGTGCCAGCAGCTTCGGGGAGCCGAATCAGCCCCAGCATTTT. It yields the protein CASSFGEPNQPQHF.

The CDR3 loop is CASSGGGEDGYTF. DNA of the CDR3: TGTGCCAGCAGTGGGGGAGGGGAGGATGGCTACACCTTC. The genes are TRBV28 and TRBJ1-2; perhaps TRBD1 as D (5 bases). Trimming cost V 5 bases and J 6 bases, with 13 bases left between them. The CDR3 consists of 13 residues. CDR1 and CDR2 (germline): MDHEN, SYDVKM.

This clone has only one observation. The J gene is TRBJ1-1, the V gene TRBV28; no definite D call. V lost 7 bases and J 0 bases, leaving 9 bases between the germline ends. The germline V gene has CDR1 MDHEN and CDR2 SYDVKM. The CDR3 extends over 13 amino acids. Here the CDR3 DNA reads TGTGCCAGCAAAGGACTCATGAACACTGAAGCTTTCTTT. Its translation: CASKGLMNTEAFF.

V and J are TRBV7-2 and TRBJ2-7, with 10 bases lining up with TRBD1. The junction had 4 bases not matched to a gene; V was cut back by 8 bases and J by 3 bases. The germline gives CDR1 SGHTA, CDR2 FQGNSA. The CDR3 sequence is 13 residues long. Here the CDR3 DNA reads TGTGCCAGCTCCCGGACAGGGGGCTACGAGCAGTACTTC. This codes for CASSRTGGYEQYF.

The rearrangement uses TRBV2 and TRBJ2-5, with TRBD1 as a possible D gene (6 bases). Trimming took 6 bases from V and 1 from J, leaving 18 bases between them. Germline loops: CDR1 SNHLY, CDR2 FYNNEI. The CDR3 runs 16 residues. The CDR3 is CASRPDRVWVQETQYF. CDR3 DNA sequence: TGTGCCAGCAGGCCGGACAGAGTTTGGGTCCAAGAGACCCAGTACTTC. Drawing the rest from reference TRBV2 and TRBJ2-5, the complete variable domain is EPEVTQTPSHQVTQMGQEVILRCVPISNHLYFYWYRQILGQKVEFLVSFYNNEISEKSEIFDDQFSVERPDGSNFTLKIRSTKLEDSAMYFCASRPDRVWVQETQYFGPGTRLLVL.

The chain combines TRBV19 with TRBJ2-7, with 9 positions matching TRBD1. Germline CDR1 is LNHDA and CDR2 is SQIVND (reference sequence). J gave up 7 bases and V 6 bases, and 10 bases lay outside the gene matches. This CDR3 spans 14 amino acids. The CDR3 reads CASSQTGTGNEQYF. The CDR3 nucleotides are TGTGCCAGTAGCCAGACCGGGACAGGGAATGAGCAGTACTTC.

The V call is TRBV6-1, the J call TRBJ1-2; 8 nucleotides match TRBD1. Germline V CDR1 and CDR2: MNHNS, SASEGT. CDR3 length: 14 residues. J lost 4 bases, V lost 4 bases, and 5 bases had no gene match. In DNA, the CDR3 is TGTGCCAGCAGTGGAGACAGGGGTATCTATGGCTACACCTTC. Its translation: CASSGDRGIYGYTF.

The genes are TRBV10-3 and TRBJ2-3; 15 bases align to TRBD2. The CDR3 extends over 18 amino acids. V shed 4 bases and J 4 bases; nucleotides not matched to a gene: 9. Per the germline V gene, CDR1 is ENHRY and CDR2 is SYGVKD. The CDR3 loop reads CAISASGLAGGEADTQYF. The CDR3 bases are TGTGCCATCAGTGCCTCGGGACTAGCGGGAGGAGAGGCAGATACGCAGTATTTT.

CDR3 DNA sequence: TGTGCCAGCAGGACTCTCGATAAGTCCTACGAGCAGTACTTC. Translating gives CASRTLDKSYEQYF. The chain is built from TRBV27 and TRBJ2-7, with D uncertain. CDR1 is MNHEY, CDR2 SMNVEV, per germline (reference sequence). The CDR3 runs to 14 residues. Trimming removed 6 bases at V and 1 base at J, with 13 bases between.

The J gene is TRBJ1-1, the V gene TRBV16; D ambiguous. The CDR3 has 15 residues. V dropped 4 bases and J dropped 0 bases, with 12 bases sitting between them. Per the germline V gene, CDR1 is KGHSY and CDR2 is FQNENV. The CDR3 nucleotides read TGTGCCAGCAGCCTGTCCCGAGGAGTGAACACTGAAGCTTTCTTT. Protein: CASSLSRGVNTEAFF.

The gene calls are TRBV6-1 and TRBJ1-3; D gene unclear. V lost 8 bases, J lost 0 bases, and 8 bases lay in between. CDR3 length: 13 amino acids. Per the germline V gene, CDR1 is MNHNS and CDR2 is SASEGT. Written as DNA, the CDR3 is TGTGCCAGCCAGTCCGACTCTGGAAACACCATATATTTT. This translates into CASQSDSGNTIYF.

This clone was recorded a few times. The genes are TRBV28 and TRBJ1-4; D unclear. Germline CDR1 reads MDHEN; CDR2 reads SYDVKM. Trimming cost V 2 bases and J 8 bases, with 15 bases left between them. The CDR3 has 15 residues. Here the CDR3 reads CASSLVEGLGEKLFF. Written as DNA, the CDR3 is TGTGCCAGCAGTTTAGTGGAGGGTCTTGGAGAAAAACTGTTTTTT.

This chain connects TRBV5-3 to TRBJ2-3, with TRBD2 matching 9 bases. TRBV5-3 is known as an ORF, though its function is uncertain. J gave up 6 bases and V 1 base, and 6 bases lay outside the gene matches. The CDR3 runs to 15 residues. The CDR3 loop reads CARSLRTSEVDTQYF. The CDR3 DNA reads as TGTGCCAGAAGCTTGCGGACTAGCGAAGTTGATACGCAGTATTTT.

In DNA, the CDR3 is TGCGCCAGCAGGCCTACTAGTTCCCTGAACACCGGGGAGCTGTTTTTT. It codes for CASRPTSSLNTGELFF. This chain connects TRBV5-1 to TRBJ2-2; weak D call: TRBD2 (5 bases). The CDR3 extends over 16 amino acids. Germline CDR1 SGHRS, CDR2 YFSETQ. V lost 5 bases, J lost 1 base, and 15 bases lay in between. Looking up the rest from reference TRBV5-1 and TRBJ2-2 gives the full variable domain: KAGVTQTPRYLIKTRGQQVTLSCSPISGHRSVSWYQQTPGQGLQFLFEYFSETQRNKGNFPGRFSGRQFSNSRSEMNVSTLELGDSALYLCASRPTSSLNTGELFFGEGSRLTVL.

This chain links TRBV5-5 with TRBJ1-2; weak D call: TRBD1 (5 bases). Germline V gene sequence: CDR1 SGHKS, CDR2 YYEKEE (reference sequence). Trimming removed 4 bases at V and 3 bases at J, with 19 bases between. The CDR3 loop spans 16 amino acids. The DNA for the CDR3 is TGTGCCAGCAGCCCGCCAGTGGGGGGACGGCACTATGGCTACACCTTC. It yields the protein CASSPPVGGRHYGYTF.

The rearrangement uses TRBV7-8 and TRBJ1-1; D remains ambiguous. The CDR3 totals 16 residues. The germline V gene encodes CDR1 SGHVS and CDR2 FQNEAQ. With 5 bases removed from V and 3 bases from J, the gap between germline ends came to 19 bases. The DNA of the CDR3 is TGTGCCAGCAGCCCCGTCGAGGGAGGACGACACACTGAAGCTTTCTTT. Amino acid sequence: CASSPVEGGRHTEAFF.

The chain joins TRBV5-1 to TRBJ1-6; 8 positions agree with TRBD1. From germline, CDR1 is SGHRS and CDR2 YFSETQ. The CDR3 runs to 15 residues. Germline trimming cut 1 base from V and 7 bases from J; bases unmatched to any gene: 4. Here the CDR3 DNA reads TGCGCCAGCAGCTTGCAGGGGGCAAGGAATTCACCCCTCCACTTT. Its translation: CASSLQGARNSPLHF.

The chain uses TRBV6-1 and TRBJ1-5; TRBD1 might be the D (6 bases). The length of the CDR3 is 15 residues. Per the germline V gene, CDR1 is MNHNS and CDR2 is SASEGT. V was trimmed by 2 bases and J by 6 bases, leaving 14 bases between them. The CDR3 loop reads CASSESSGVGQPQHF. DNA for the CDR3: TGTGCCAGCAGTGAATCCTCAGGGGTGGGTCAGCCCCAGCATTTT.

The rearrangement uses TRBV2 and TRBJ2-7, with D possibly TRBD1 on 7 matching bases. This CDR3 has 13 residues. Germline assignment: CDR1 SNHLY and CDR2 FYNNEI. V lost 6 bases and J lost 3, with 12 bases in between. The CDR3 loop is CASRGGQHYEQYF. CDR3 bases: TGTGCCAGCAGGGGGGGACAGCACTACGAGCAGTACTTC. The full variable domain, completed using reference TRBV2 and TRBJ2-7, is EPEVTQTPSHQVTQMGQEVILRCVPISNHLYFYWYRQILGQKVEFLVSFYNNEISEKSEIFDDQFSVERPDGSNFTLKIRSTKLEDSAMYFCASRGGQHYEQYFGPGTRLTVT.

The chain links TRBV4-2 to TRBJ2-1; 10 nucleotides line up with TRBD1. This CDR3 has 16 residues. CDR1 and CDR2 from the germline V gene are LGHNA and YNFKEQ. V dropped 4 bases and J dropped 6; count of bases not matched to a gene: 9. CDR3 protein: CASSRLRDRGFNEQFF. The CDR3 nucleotides read TGTGCCAGCAGCCGACTCCGGGACAGGGGATTCAATGAGCAGTTCTTC.

The chain joins TRBV5-6 to TRBJ2-7, with D perhaps TRBD1 (6 bases). The CDR3 is 13 residues long. V was pared by 3 bases and J by 6 bases, with 13 bases between. Germline-derived CDR1 and CDR2 are SGHDT and YYEEEE. The CDR3 coding sequence is TGTGCCAGCAGCTCCAGGGGTTCGCCCGAGCAGTACTTC. Protein: CASSSRGSPEQYF.

This chain uses TRBV27 with TRBJ2-7; possible D gene TRBD2, 6 bases. V lost 8 bases and J lost 0, with 11 bases in between. The CDR3 has 13 amino acids. Per germline, CDR1 MNHEY and CDR2 SMNVEV (reference sequence). Here the CDR3 DNA reads TGTGCCAGCGCCGCGGGGTCCTCCTACGAGCAGTACTTC. Translated, it gives CASAAGSSYEQYF.

The rearrangement joins TRBV11-3 to TRBJ1-1; D may be TRBD1 (6 bases). V shed 5 bases and J shed 8 bases, with 12 bases lying between them. Germline V gives CDR1 SGHNT, CDR2 YENEEA. This CDR3 comprises 12 residues. The CDR3 DNA reads TGTGCCAGCAGCCAGGGGTCAGGAGAAGCTTTCTTT. Residues: CASSQGSGEAFF.

The chain joins TRBV30 to TRBJ1-2; 11 bases align to TRBD1. This CDR3 has 14 amino acids. Trimming at V came to 3 bases and at J to 8 bases, leaving 8 bases not matched to a gene. In germline, CDR1 is GTSNPN, CDR2 SVGIG (reference sequence). CDR3 DNA: TGTGCCTGGAGATACGGACAGGGGGCGCGGGGCTACACCTTC. Translated, it gives CAWRYGQGARGYTF.

This chain connects TRBV6-5 to TRBJ1-5; weak D call: TRBD1 (5 bases). The germline V gene encodes CDR1 MNHEY and CDR2 SVGAGI. The CDR3 is 15 residues long. V was clipped by 5 bases and J by 3 bases, with 14 bases between them. The CDR3 DNA sequence: TGTGCCAGCAGTCCCGGACAAATCAACAATCAGCCCCAGCATTTT. Translation gives CASSPGQINNQPQHF.